The source of this T cell receptor beta chain is a study of T cells in Graves' hyperthyroidism and ophthalmopathy. Looked up from germline, CDR1 is SGHTA and CDR2 is FQGTGA. The CDR3 spans 17 residues. With V trimmed by 5 bases and J by 0 bases, 8 bases remained unmatched. There are a few counts of this clonotype. The antigen remains unidentified. Study-level points and caveats: Model predictions of ophthalmopathy came a median 6.5 months before onset.

TCR beta CDR3 regions were amplified from RNA transcripts. A first-round RT-PCR of the TCR CDR3 used the HTBI primer set. MiXCR, run by TCRdb on the multiplex PCR reads, gives a single entry per CDR3 protein. The data contain roughly 750,000 distinct CDR3 sequences, 16% of them singletons. Thyroid ultrasound, orbital computed tomography, clinical symptoms, and serum thyroxine and TRAb underpinned diagnoses. Sequenced input: blood. V gene TRBV7-3 combines with J gene TRBJ2-1; TRBD2 matches 9 bases. This clonotype was obtained from a man in his late teens or twenties with Graves' hyperthyroidism. The CDR3: CASSPRSSGASYNEQFF. CDR3 nucleotide sequence: TGTGCCAGCAGCCCACGTTCTAGCGGGGCCTCCTACAATGAGCAGTTCTTC.